These T cell receptor beta chains were read from a single sample in a study of shared clonotypes between healthy human individuals. Measured with immunoSEQ multiplex PCR; TCRdb has only the in-frame clones, and not every one. The table records around 510,000 clones, approximately 94% of them present only once. The material sequenced was naive CD4+ T cells sorted from blood. The receptors originated from a woman aged 30 to 39 in good health. The CDR3 runs from the conserved cysteine through the conserved F or W.

V gene: TRBV4-2
CDR3 protein: CASRDRGQDSYNEQFF

V gene: TRBV5-1
CDR3 protein: CASSPKGGPTDTQYF

V gene: TRBV7-2
CDR3 protein: CASSFDSYEQYF

V gene: TRBV29-1
CDR3 protein: CSLRTVPQTQYF

V gene: TRBV18
CDR3 protein: CASSLGSVNSGANVLTF

V gene: TRBV5-4
CDR3 protein: CASSPTEGLRDTQYF

V gene: TRBV4-1
CDR3 protein: CASSPLWREGTDTQYF

V gene: TRBV28
CDR3 protein: CASSLPQGSADTQYF

V gene: TRBV10-1
CDR3 protein: CASSDEPALGYTF

V gene: TRBV6-5
CDR3 protein: CASSPWGETGELFF

V gene: TRBV5-1
CDR3 protein: CASSLWETSSPLHF

V gene: TRBV5-8
CDR3 protein: CASSEGRTQETQYF

V gene: TRBV19
CDR3 protein: CASGPLAKNIQYF

V gene: TRBV7-7
CDR3 protein: CASSGGTRSRYEQYF

V gene: TRBV25-1
CDR3 protein: CASSDDVSSYEQYF

V gene: TRBV6-1
CDR3 protein: CASKLQGSNEKLFF

V gene: TRBV4-1
CDR3 protein: CASSRKVEGTDTQYF

V gene: TRBV19
CDR3 protein: CASSIQGAYEQYF

V gene: TRBV25-1
CDR3 protein: CASSPGDQETQYF

V gene: TRBV25-1
CDR3 protein: CASSESRGRTEAFF

V gene: TRBV6-1
CDR3 protein: CASSVPGQGSYGYTF

V gene: TRBV29-1
CDR3 protein: CSVVWRGEEAFF

V gene: TRBV28
CDR3 protein: CASSLSPREQYF

V gene: TRBV11-2
CDR3 protein: CASSLEGQGINEQFF

V gene: TRBV5-4
CDR3 protein: CASSFWTGPNEKLFF

V gene: TRBV4-1
CDR3 protein: CASSQDPGTVDTQYF

V gene: TRBV18
CDR3 protein: CASSPQDLSGNTIYF

V gene: TRBV5-1
CDR3 protein: CASSALGLPSTDTQYF

V gene: TRBV11-2
CDR3 protein: CASSLTRGGELFF

V gene: TRBV5-4
CDR3 protein: CASSATGKTEAFF

V gene: TRBV28
CDR3 protein: CASSLNRGLGTEAFF

V gene: TRBV27
CDR3 protein: CASSRGFTDTQYF

V gene: TRBV4-1
CDR3 protein: CASSQVHGTVYNEQFF

V gene: TRBV28
CDR3 protein: CASRGPGRASNQPQHF

V gene: TRBV28
CDR3 protein: CASTIWVGGSTGELFF

V gene: TRBV9
CDR3 protein: CASSAGTGNYGQPQHF

V gene: TRBV10-3
CDR3 protein: CAISERTSGRSYEQYF

V gene: TRBV7-9
CDR3 protein: CASSRDRDEKLFF

V gene: TRBV6-5
CDR3 protein: CASSRLGGVSEF

V gene: TRBV6-1
CDR3 protein: CASSEGQDPYEQYF